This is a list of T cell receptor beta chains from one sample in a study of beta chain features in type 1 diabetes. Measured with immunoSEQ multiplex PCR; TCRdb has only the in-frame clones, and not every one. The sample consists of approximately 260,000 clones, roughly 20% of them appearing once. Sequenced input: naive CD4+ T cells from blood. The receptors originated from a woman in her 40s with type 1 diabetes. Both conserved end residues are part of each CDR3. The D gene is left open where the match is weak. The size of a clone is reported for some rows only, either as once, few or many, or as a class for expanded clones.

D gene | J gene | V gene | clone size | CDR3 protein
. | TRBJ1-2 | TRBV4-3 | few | CASSQDRGGENYGYTF
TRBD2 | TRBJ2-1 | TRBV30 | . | CAWRGSGSYNEQFF
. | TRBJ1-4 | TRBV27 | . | CASPLMGAGKEKLFF
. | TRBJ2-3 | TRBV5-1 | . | CASSSLQGRTDTQYF
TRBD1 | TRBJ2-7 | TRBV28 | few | CASRQGFYEQYF
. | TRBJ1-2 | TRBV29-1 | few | CSVEARGQPGEGYTF
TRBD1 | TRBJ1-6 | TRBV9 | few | CASSGGDRGNSPLHF
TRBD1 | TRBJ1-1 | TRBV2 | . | CASRGQGGSAEAFF
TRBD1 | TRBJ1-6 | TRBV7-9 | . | CASSKTGNSPLHF
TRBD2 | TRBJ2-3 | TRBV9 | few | CASSSGLAGSTDTQYF
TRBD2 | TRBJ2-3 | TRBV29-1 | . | CSVGRAGLVDTQYF
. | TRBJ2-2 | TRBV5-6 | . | CASSLSPTGELFF
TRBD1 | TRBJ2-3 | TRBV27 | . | CASRDRGTDTQYF
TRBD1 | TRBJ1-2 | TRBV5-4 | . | CASSLAQGGYTF
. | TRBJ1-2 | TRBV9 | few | CASSVTNYGYTF
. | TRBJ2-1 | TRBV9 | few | CASSVVGLNNEQFF
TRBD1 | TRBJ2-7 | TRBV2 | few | CAGGDRVEEQYF